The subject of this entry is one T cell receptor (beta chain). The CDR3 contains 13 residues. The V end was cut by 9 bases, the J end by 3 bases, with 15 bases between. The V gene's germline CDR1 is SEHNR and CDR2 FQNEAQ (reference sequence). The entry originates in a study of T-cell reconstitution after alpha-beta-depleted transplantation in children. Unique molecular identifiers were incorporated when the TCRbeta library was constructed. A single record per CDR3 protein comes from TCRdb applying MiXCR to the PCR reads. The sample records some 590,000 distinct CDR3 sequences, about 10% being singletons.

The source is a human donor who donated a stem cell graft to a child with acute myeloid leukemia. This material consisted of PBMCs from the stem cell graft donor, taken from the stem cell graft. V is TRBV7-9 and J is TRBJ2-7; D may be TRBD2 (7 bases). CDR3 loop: CARRGERGYEQYF. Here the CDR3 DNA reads TGTGCCAGAAGGGGGGAGCGGGGCTACGAGCAGTACTTC.